This T cell receptor (beta chain) was captured in a study of blood T cell repertoires in COVID-19. Whole-study context: Donors in the United States, Italy and Spain gave samples during acute or convalescent COVID-19. From T cells, B-cell-depleted T cells, or PBMCs came the material, which was cDNA or gDNA.

Methods used by the authors: From reference gene primer amplification, estimates of nucleated cell counts were derived. The data were produced by immunoSEQ multiplex PCR, yet TCRdb's version contains in-frame clones alone and is incomplete. V and J calls plus clone size are reproduced from that table; the DNA served to infer D and trimming. The data contain 150,000 to 200,000 clones, 60% to 80% of them seen just once; the ten biggest clones take up approximately 26%. The sample consisted of peripheral blood. The clonotype was recovered from a woman aged 70-85 years with acute or convalescent COVID-19.

CDR3 protein: CAISPGQRNEQFF. The CDR3 region has the DNA TGTGCCATCAGCCCGGGACAGCGCAATGAGCAGTTCTTC. The V call is TRBV10-3, the J call TRBJ2-1; 7 bases agree with TRBD1. The CDR3 runs 13 residues. V lost 6 bases to trimming and J lost 6 bases; unmatched junction nucleotides: 5. Looked up from germline, CDR1 is ENHRY and CDR2 is SYGVKD.